This TCR beta chain was retrieved from a study of T cell repertoires in cytomegalovirus infection. At the level of the study: Recently described HLA-C-restricted plus well-studied HLA-B-restricted CMV epitopes were used. Public signatures in TCR beta pointed to CMV infection and matching HLA type.

TCRdb itself ran the reads through MiXCR, one entry per CDR3 protein. The table has around 900,000 distinct CDR3 sequences, around 30% seen once. Comment on this clonotype: Antigen specificity is unknown. A much larger clone differs by one base, so this may be a read error.

Study-wide results and limits: HLA-C-restricted CMV-specific TCR beta clonotypes prevailed in the ex vivo response.

The starting material was cultured CD8+ T cells from PBMCs, obtained from culture after CMV antigen stimulation. The sequence derives from a human donor in good health (CMV status not recorded). Some clones in this sample may be carry-over from other donors' samples.

As DNA, the CDR3 is TGTGCCAACAGTTTTCCGACTAGCGGGGGGAGTGAGCAGTTCTTC. It encodes CANSFPTSGGSEQFF. The chain couples TRBV12-3 or TRBV12-4 to TRBJ2-1; 13 nucleotides match TRBD2. The CDR3 totals 15 residues.